Below, one TCR beta chain is given with its context. It has no known antigen specificity. Base qualities are not provided; no much larger clone lies one nucleotide away. This sample is part of a study of OX40 agonist ivuxolimab in advanced cancers. For the wider study: The costimulatory receptor OX40 (CD134) was targeted by ivuxolimab, a fully human IgG2 agonistic monoclonal antibody. Intravenous ivuxolimab was administered to patients every 2 weeks at six dose levels: 0.01, 0.1, 0.3, 1.5, 3 and 10 mg/kg. Among the 52 dose-escalation patients, 19 had hepatocellular carcinoma, 15 or so melanoma, 9 renal cell carcinoma and 9 head and neck cancer. In the dose-escalation cohort, 82.7% of patients were male, and the mean age was 60 years with a range of about 20 to 80. Prior anti-PD-1, anti-PD-L1 or anti-CTLA-4 therapy was permitted, and 40% of dose-escalation patients had received checkpoint inhibitors. Three dose-escalation patients achieved partial responses, one with hepatocellular carcinoma and two with cutaneous melanoma. Peripheral TCRbeta sequencing was intended to test whether TCR sequence diversity was altered and clonal T-cell expansion was caused by ivuxolimab. The monotherapy dose-escalation portion (N ≈ 55 patients) of the phase I ivuxolimab trial is reported in the paper. The paper's findings and limits, for the study overall: After ivuxolimab, expanded clones were on average more numerous among CD8+ T cells than among CD4+ T cells. At doses from 0.1 to 3.0 mg/kg, clonal expansion was seen in both CD4+ and CD8+ blood T cells between baseline and week 6. Low levels of normalized T-cell clonal expansion were also seen in some nonresponding patients. The antigen specificity of the peripheral T cells that underwent clonal expansion was not determined. In the 0.1-3.0 mg/kg groups, partial responders had among the lowest normalized peripheral clonal expansion, particularly in CD8+ T cells.

For sequencing of the TCRbeta CDR3 region, genomic DNA was extracted from the sorted cells. The immunoSEQ Assay was used for sequencing of TCRbeta CDR3 regions. Drawn from immuneACCESS, this table holds only the in-frame rearrangements with V and J called that TCRdb kept. Clones are partly lost; checked studies trace under half to an unresolved V gene and leave the rest unexplained. Across this sample there are tens of thousands of clones, with 90% to 95% seen only once. Around 0.5% of the sample goes to the ten largest clones. Patients with a history of autoimmune disease or receiving systemic immunosuppression were excluded from the trial. Peripheral blood for TCR sequencing was collected from all dose cohorts at baseline, on cycle 4 day 1, and on cycle 7 day 1. Samples came from an open-label, multicenter, first-in-human phase I dose-escalation trial of ivuxolimab. Adults with locally advanced or metastatic melanoma, renal cell, hepatocellular, or head and neck squamous cell carcinoma were enrolled in the trial. Before TCR sequencing, CD4+ T cells and CD8+ T cells from peripheral blood were sorted into separate populations.

The germline V gene provides CDR1 SGHTA and CDR2 FQGNSA. Measured from the cysteine to the phenylalanine, the CDR3 is 14 residues long. Of all the DNA, just the CDR3 is kept, 42 bases in frame from base 1. This receptor chain uses TRBV7-2 and TRBJ1-3; TRBD1 fits 12 bases in the junction. The sequenced sample was CD4+ or CD8+ T cells sorted from blood, obtained in a trial of the OX40 agonist ivuxolimab. This TCR was sampled from an adult with an advanced solid tumor such as melanoma, head and neck, liver or kidney cancer. For the CDR3, the sequence is CAGDRGQTGNTIYF. The DNA sequence follows: TGTGCTGGGGACAGGGGGCAAACTGGAAACACCATATATTTT.